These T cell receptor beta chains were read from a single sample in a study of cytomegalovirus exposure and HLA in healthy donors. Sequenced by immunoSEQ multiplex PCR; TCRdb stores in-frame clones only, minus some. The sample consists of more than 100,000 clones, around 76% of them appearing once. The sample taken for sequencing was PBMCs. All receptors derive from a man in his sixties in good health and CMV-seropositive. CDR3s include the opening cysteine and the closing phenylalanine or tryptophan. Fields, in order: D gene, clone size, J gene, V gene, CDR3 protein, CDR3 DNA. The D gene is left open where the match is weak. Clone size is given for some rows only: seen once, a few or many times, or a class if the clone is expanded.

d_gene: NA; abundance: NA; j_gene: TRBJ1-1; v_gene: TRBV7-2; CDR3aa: CASTINMNTEAFF; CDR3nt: TGTGCCAGCACGATTAACATGAACACTGAAGCTTTCTTT
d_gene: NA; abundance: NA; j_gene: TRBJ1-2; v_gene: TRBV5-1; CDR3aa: CASSWGGTGQYGYTF; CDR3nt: TGCGCCAGCAGCTGGGGAGGGACGGGCCAATATGGCTACACCTTC
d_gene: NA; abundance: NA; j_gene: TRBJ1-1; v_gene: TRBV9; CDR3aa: CASSALRGGTEAFF; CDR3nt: TGTGCCAGCAGCGCGCTCAGGGGTGGTACTGAAGCTTTCTTT
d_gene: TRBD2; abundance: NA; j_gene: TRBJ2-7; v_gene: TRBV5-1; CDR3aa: CASSFGTAGLAGGEQYF; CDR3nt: TGCGCCAGCAGCTTCGGGACCGCGGGACTAGCGGGGGGGGAGCAGTACTTC
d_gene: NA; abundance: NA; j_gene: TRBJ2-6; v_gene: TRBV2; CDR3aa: CASSDRAGANVLTF; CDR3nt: TGTGCCAGCAGTGACAGGGCTGGGGCCAACGTCCTGACTTTC
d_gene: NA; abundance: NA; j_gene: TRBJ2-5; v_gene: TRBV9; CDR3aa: CASSVTGSFGETQYF; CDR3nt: TGTGCCAGCAGCGTAACCGGGAGCTTTGGAGAGACCCAGTACTTC
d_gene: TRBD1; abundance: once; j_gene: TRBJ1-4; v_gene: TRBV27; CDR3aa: CASSYRGGNEKLFF; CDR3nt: TGTGCCAGCAGCTACAGGGGCGGTAATGAAAAACTGTTTTTT
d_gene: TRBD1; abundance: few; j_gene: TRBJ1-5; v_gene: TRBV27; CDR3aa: CASSPDRGAIQPQHF; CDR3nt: TGTGCCAGCAGTCCCGACAGGGGCGCGATTCAGCCCCAGCATTTT
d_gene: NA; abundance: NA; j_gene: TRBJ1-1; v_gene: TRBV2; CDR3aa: CASSGEIGAFF; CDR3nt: TGTGCCAGCAGTGGGGAGATTGGGGCTTTCTTT
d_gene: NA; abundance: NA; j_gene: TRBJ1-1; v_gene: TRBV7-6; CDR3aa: CASSSLAGVGNTEAFF; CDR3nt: TGTGCCAGCAGCTCGCTCGCAGGGGTTGGGAACACTGAAGCTTTCTTT
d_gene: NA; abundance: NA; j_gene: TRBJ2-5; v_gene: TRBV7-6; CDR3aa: CASSSSGQPQETQYF; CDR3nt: TGTGCCAGCAGTTCCTCAGGGCAGCCTCAAGAGACCCAGTACTTC
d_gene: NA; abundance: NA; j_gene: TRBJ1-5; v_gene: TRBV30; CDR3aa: CAWSVPGNLNQPQHF; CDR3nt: TGTGCCTGGAGTGTACCCGGTAATCTCAATCAGCCCCAGCATTTT
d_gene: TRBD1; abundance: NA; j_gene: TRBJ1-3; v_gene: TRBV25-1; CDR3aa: CASSDDRGSGNTIYF; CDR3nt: TGTGCCAGCAGTGACGACAGGGGTTCTGGAAACACCATATATTTT
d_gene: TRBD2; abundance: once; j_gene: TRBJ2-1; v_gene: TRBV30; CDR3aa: CAWSVTWTSSRNEQFF; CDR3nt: TGTGCCTGGAGTGTGACATGGACTAGCTCGAGGAATGAGCAGTTCTTC
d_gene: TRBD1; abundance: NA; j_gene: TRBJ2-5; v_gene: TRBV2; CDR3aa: CASSEVGQKQETQYF; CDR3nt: TGTGCCAGCAGTGAAGTGGGACAGAAACAAGAGACCCAGTACTTC
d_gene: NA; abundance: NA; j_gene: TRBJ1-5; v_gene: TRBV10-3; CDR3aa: CAISHDNQPQHF; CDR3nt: TGTGCCATTAGCCATGACAATCAGCCCCAGCATTTT
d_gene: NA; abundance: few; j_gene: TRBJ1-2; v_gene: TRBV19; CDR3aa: CASTLQSQGGGYGYTF; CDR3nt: TGTGCCAGTACCTTACAATCCCAGGGCGGCGGCTATGGCTACACCTTC
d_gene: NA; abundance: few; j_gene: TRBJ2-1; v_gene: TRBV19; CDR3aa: CASSMVLASSDEQFF; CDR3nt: TGTGCCAGTAGTATGGTACTAGCCTCGTCCGATGAGCAGTTCTTC
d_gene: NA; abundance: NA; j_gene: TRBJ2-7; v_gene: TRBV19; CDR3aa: CASSKIGLGRDYEQYF; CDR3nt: TGTGCCAGTAGTAAGATCGGTTTGGGCAGGGACTACGAGCAGTACTTC
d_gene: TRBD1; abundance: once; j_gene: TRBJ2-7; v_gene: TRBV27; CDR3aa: CASSLSVTGVGGQYF; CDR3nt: TGTGCCAGCAGTTTATCGGTGACAGGGGTTGGTGGGCAGTACTTC
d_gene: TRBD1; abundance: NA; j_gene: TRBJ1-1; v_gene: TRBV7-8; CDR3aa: CASSPQGQGNTEAFF; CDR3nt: TGTGCCAGCAGCCCACAAGGACAGGGGAACACTGAAGCTTTCTTT
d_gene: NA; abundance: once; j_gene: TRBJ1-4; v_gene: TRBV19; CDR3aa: CASRSTATNEKLFF; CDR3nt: TGTGCCAGTAGGTCGACAGCAACTAATGAAAAACTGTTTTTT